This entry lists 26 T cell receptor beta chains sequenced from one sample in a study of cytomegalovirus exposure and HLA in healthy donors. The primer mix had 60 Vbeta and 13 Jbeta primers. Data came from immunoSEQ multiplex PCR; TCRdb stores just in-frame clones and leaves some out. The repertoire holds roughly 98,000 clones, with around 80% as singletons. Source material: PBMCs. All receptors derive from a man in his forties in good health and CMV-seronegative.

The chain uses TRBV30 and TRBJ1-2; 9 bases are a match to TRBD1. CDR3 size: 14 residues. J lost 8 bases, V lost 0 bases, and 7 bases had no gene match. Germline V gene sequence: CDR1 GTSNPN, CDR2 SVGIG (reference sequence). The chain's CDR3 is CAWSVQQGARGYTF. The CDR3 bases are TGTGCCTGGAGTGTACAACAGGGGGCTAGAGGCTACACCTTC.

The chain combines TRBV18 with TRBJ1-3, with no clear D. The germline gives CDR1 KGHSH, CDR2 LQKENI. The V and J ends lost 4 bases and 0 bases respectively, with 16 bases between them. This CDR3 is 17 amino acids long. CDR3 DNA: TGTGCCAGCTCACTGCTCGGTGACCGGAGCTCTGGAAACACCATATATTTT. Translation: CASSLLGDRSSGNTIYF. Together with reference TRBV18 and TRBJ1-3, the CDR3 gives the full variable domain: NAGVMQNPRHLVRRRGQEARLRCSPMKGHSHVYWYRQLPEEGLKFMVYLQKENIIDESGMPKERFSAEFPKEGPSILRIQQVVRGDSAAYFCASSLLGDRSSGNTIYFGEGSWLTVV.

The chain links TRBV25-1 to TRBJ1-2; D not certain. Trimming took off 2 bases at V and 9 bases at J, with 13 bases between the two ends. The CDR3 is 13 amino acids. CDR1 and CDR2 (germline): MGHDK, SYGVNS. The CDR3 DNA sequence: TGTGCCAGCAGTGAAAATGGGAGAGGGAGCTACACCTTC. Its protein is CASSENGRGSYTF.

The V call is TRBV6-4, the J call TRBJ2-3; D not resolved. The CDR3 extends over 14 amino acids. Germline CDR1 and CDR2: MRHNA and SNTAGT. Trimming stripped 2 bases from V and 2 bases from J, with 8 bases between. CDR3 nucleotides: TGTGCCAGCAGTGACCGACTCGACACAGATACGCAGTATTTT. Protein: CASSDRLDTDTQYF.

Only one count was recorded for this clone. This chain links TRBV11-3 with TRBJ2-7, with 9 positions matching TRBD2. J was trimmed by 0 bases and V by 5 bases; bases with no gene match: 2. The CDR3 loop spans 14 amino acids. The germline V gene encodes CDR1 SGHNT and CDR2 YENEEA. CDR3 protein: CASSSGGSSYEQYF. In DNA, the CDR3 is TGTGCCAGCAGCAGCGGGGGGAGCTCCTACGAGCAGTACTTC.

The chain carries TRBV10-3 and TRBJ2-7, with 9 bases lining up with TRBD1. The length of the CDR3 is 12 residues. CDR1 is ENHRY and CDR2 is SYGVKD in the germline V gene. V shed 9 bases and J 2 bases; nucleotides not matched to a gene: 2. Here the CDR3 reads CAIGQGTYEQYF. Here the CDR3 DNA reads TGTGCCATAGGACAGGGGACCTACGAGCAGTACTTC.

The chain employs TRBV9 and TRBJ2-3; TRBD2 matches at 7 bases. The CDR3 spans 16 residues. Germline lookup yields CDR1 SGDLS and CDR2 YYNGEE. With 0 bases clipped from V and 2 bases from J, the junction kept 6 bases outside the gene matches. In DNA form, the CDR3 reads TGTGCCAGCAGCGTAGCAAAAGCGGGGTCCACAGATACGCAGTATTTT. Translating gives CASSVAKAGSTDTQYF.

The rearrangement links TRBV7-8 to TRBJ1-3; 7 bases match TRBD1. With 8 bases clipped from V and 3 bases from J, the junction kept 4 bases outside the gene matches. Germline values: CDR1 SGHVS, CDR2 FQNEAQ. This CDR3 region has 13 residues. This chain's CDR3 is CASQTGVGNTIYF. Here the CDR3 DNA reads TGTGCCAGCCAAACAGGGGTTGGAAACACCATATATTTT.

The J gene is TRBJ1-1, the V gene TRBV2, with a weak D call TRBD1 (5 bases). The ends were cut back, 6 bases at V and 0 bases at J, with 17 bases in the middle. This CDR3 has 16 residues. CDR1 and CDR2 (germline): SNHLY, FYNNEI. Written as DNA, the CDR3 is TGTGCCAGCAGGCGAATACAGGCAAACATGAACACTGAAGCTTTCTTT. Its protein product is CASRRIQANMNTEAFF.

The chain employs TRBV10-3 and TRBJ1-2, with a possible D match to TRBD1 (6 bases). V lost 2 bases and J 0 bases, leaving 16 bases between the germline ends. This CDR3 spans 17 amino acids. The germline gives CDR1 ENHRY, CDR2 SYGVKD. CDR3 nucleotide sequence: TGTGCCATCAGTGAGAGGGCAGGGGAAAGAACTAACTATGGCTACACCTTC. This gives the protein CAISERAGERTNYGYTF.

V usage is TRBV5-1 and J usage is TRBJ2-1, with D maybe TRBD2 (7 bases). Trimming stripped 3 bases from V and 10 bases from J, with 17 bases between. CDR1 and CDR2 from the germline V gene are SGHRS and YFSETQ. The CDR3 length is 14 residues. CDR3 loop: CASSWGGGGEEQFF. The CDR3, as DNA: TGCGCCAGCAGCTGGGGAGGGGGGGGTGAGGAGCAGTTCTTC.

The chain couples TRBV7-2 to TRBJ1-5, with unresolved D. Germline CDR1 reads SGHTA; CDR2 reads FQGNSA. The V end lost 5 bases, the J end lost 9 bases, and 20 bases lay between the germline ends. The CDR3 runs to 15 residues. CDR3 in amino acids: CASSPTATGEWPQHF. The DNA for the CDR3 is TGTGCCAGCAGCCCCACGGCCACCGGGGAGTGGCCCCAGCATTTT.

V is TRBV28 and J is TRBJ2-6; 9 bases are a match to TRBD1. The CDR3 consists of 15 residues. V lost 9 bases and J lost 2; bases outside the gene matches: 5. The germline CDR1 and CDR2 sequences are MDHEN and SYDVKM. CDR3 residues: CASRDRDPGANVLTF. CDR3 coding DNA: TGTGCCAGTCGGGACAGGGACCCTGGGGCCAACGTCCTGACTTTC.

This clone was observed a handful of times. This chain connects TRBV18 to TRBJ1-2, with 9 bases identical to TRBD1. Unmatched junction bases numbered 9, after V lost 2 bases and J lost 14 bases. The germline CDR1 and CDR2 sequences are KGHSH and LQKENI. The CDR3 has 13 residues. CDR3 residues: CASSPGPGQGSTF. DNA of the CDR3: TGTGCCAGCTCACCAGGGCCGGGACAGGGCTCGACCTTC.

A few counts support this clone. The chain is built from TRBV7-3 and TRBJ2-3; D is unclear. Per germline, CDR1 SGHTA and CDR2 FQGTGA. The CDR3 totals 13 residues. V dropped 5 bases and J dropped 0 bases, with 6 bases sitting between them. The DNA of the CDR3 is TGTGCCAGCAGCCGAGTTAGCACAGATACGCAGTATTTT. The encoded protein is CASSRVSTDTQYF.

This clone was seen only once. J is TRBJ2-3 and V is TRBV2; D is undetermined. The CDR3 spans 14 residues. From germline, CDR1 is SNHLY and CDR2 FYNNEI. V dropped 7 bases and J dropped 0 bases, with 11 bases sitting between them. CDR3 region: CASIREVSTDTQYF. For the CDR3, the DNA is TGTGCCAGCATCCGCGAGGTCAGCACAGATACGCAGTATTTT.

This clone was seen a few times. CDR3 loop: CASTKDRITDTQYF. The CDR3 DNA reads as TGTGCCAGCACAAAGGACAGAATCACAGATACGCAGTATTTT. This chain connects TRBV9 to TRBJ2-3; maybe TRBD1 (6 bases). Germline V gene lookup returns CDR1 SGDLS and CDR2 YYNGEE. The CDR3 covers 14 residues. With 6 bases removed from V and 2 bases from J, the gap between germline ends came to 13 bases.

The V and J genes are TRBV7-9 and TRBJ2-5; TRBD1 agrees at 8 bases. The CDR3 spans 13 residues. CDR1 and CDR2 from the germline V gene are SEHNR and FQNEAQ (reference sequence). V lost 1 base to trimming and J lost 9 bases; unmatched junction nucleotides: 4. The CDR3 coding sequence is TGTGCCAGCAGCTTAGTCCAGGACAGGGCCCAGTACTTC. Translated, it gives CASSLVQDRAQYF. The variable domain in full, completed from reference TRBV7-9 and TRBJ2-5, reads DTGVSQNPRHKITKRGQNVTFRCDPISEHNRLYWYRQTLGQGPEFLTYFQNEAQLEKSRLLSDRFSAERPKGSFSTLEIQRTEQGDSAMYLCASSLVQDRAQYFGPGTRLLVL.

This chain uses TRBV7-6 with TRBJ1-2; no clear D. The V gene's germline CDR1 is SGHVS and CDR2 FNYEAQ. This CDR3 contains 12 residues. The ends were cut back, 1 base at V and 6 bases at J, with 6 bases in the middle. The CDR3, as DNA: TGTGCCAGCAGCTTAGGGGCAGATGGCTACACCTTC. Translated, it gives CASSLGADGYTF.

This chain uses TRBV11-1 with TRBJ2-7; D is undetermined. The CDR3 length is 16 residues. With 5 bases removed from V and 3 bases from J, the gap between germline ends came to 20 bases. Germline V lookup: CDR1 SGHAT, CDR2 FQDESV (reference sequence). CDR3 in amino acids: CASSILHPVVSYEQYF. The DNA of the CDR3 is TGTGCCAGCAGCATACTCCACCCGGTTGTTAGCTACGAGCAGTACTTC.

V usage is TRBV7-2 and J usage is TRBJ2-7; D unclear. With 5 bases removed from V and 4 bases from J, the gap between germline ends came to 12 bases. Germline CDR1 reads SGHTA; CDR2 reads FQGNSA. This CDR3 has 13 residues. The CDR3 nucleotides are TGTGCCAGCAGCCCAGGCCGTGAGTACGAGCAGTACTTC. Residues: CASSPGREYEQYF.

This sequence joins TRBV7-2 and TRBJ2-1, with TRBD2 matching 7 bases. Per the germline V gene, CDR1 is SGHTA and CDR2 is FQGNSA. The CDR3 covers 15 residues. The trim removed 5 bases at V and 9 bases at J, leaving 13 bases unmatched. CDR3: CASSPRWGAGREQFF. In DNA form, the CDR3 reads TGTGCCAGCAGCCCACGTTGGGGAGCGGGGCGTGAGCAGTTCTTC.

The chain has TRBV29-1 and TRBJ1-2, with 7 bases identical to TRBD1. Germline lookup yields CDR1 SQVTM and CDR2 ANQGSEA. This CDR3 is built from 14 residues. The V gene end was trimmed by 7 bases and the J gene end by 4 bases; junction bases not matched to a gene: 12. The CDR3 DNA reads TGCAGCGCCGAAGTAGCACAGGGGAGCTATGGCTACACCTTC. This sequence encodes CSAEVAQGSYGYTF.

This sequence joins TRBV9 and TRBJ2-7, with 8 positions matching TRBD1. CDR1 and CDR2 (germline): SGDLS, YYNGEE. The CDR3 consists of 15 residues. J lost 1 base, V lost 4 bases, and 7 bases had no gene match. CDR3 in amino acids: CASSFRQGKSYEQYF. The CDR3, as DNA: TGTGCCAGCAGCTTCAGACAGGGGAAGTCCTACGAGCAGTACTTC.

Details on this clone: A read error may account for a junction end that differs from germline. This chain joins TRBV20-1 and TRBJ2-1; 10 bases align to TRBD1. CDR1 is DFQATT, CDR2 SNEGSKA, per germline (reference sequence). This CDR3 contains 11 residues. This CDR3 reads CSAENWTGGLF. The CDR3 DNA reads as TGCAGTGCGGAAAACTGGACAGGGGGGCTCTTC.

The chain couples TRBV5-5 to TRBJ1-5; possible D gene TRBD1, 6 bases. The CDR3 is 17 amino acids. The V end lost 3 bases, the J end lost 4 bases, and 20 bases lay between the germline ends. The V gene's germline CDR1 is SGHKS and CDR2 YYEKEE (reference sequence). In DNA form, the CDR3 reads TGTGCCAGCAGCTCGTCTGGGGGGGGACACCTAAATCAGCCCCAGCATTTT. Its translation: CASSSSGGGHLNQPQHF.